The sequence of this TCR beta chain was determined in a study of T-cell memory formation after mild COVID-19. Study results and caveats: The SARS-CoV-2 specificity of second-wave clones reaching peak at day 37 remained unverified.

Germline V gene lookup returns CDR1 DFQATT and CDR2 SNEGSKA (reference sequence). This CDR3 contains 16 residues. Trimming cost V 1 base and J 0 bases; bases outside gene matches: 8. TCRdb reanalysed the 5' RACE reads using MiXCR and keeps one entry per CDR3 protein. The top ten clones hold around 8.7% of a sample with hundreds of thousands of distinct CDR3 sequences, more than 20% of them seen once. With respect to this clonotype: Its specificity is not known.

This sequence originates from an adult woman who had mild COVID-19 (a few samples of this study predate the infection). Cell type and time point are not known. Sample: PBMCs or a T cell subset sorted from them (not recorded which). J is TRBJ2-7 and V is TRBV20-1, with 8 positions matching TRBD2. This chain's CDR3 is CSARVSAGAFSYEQYF. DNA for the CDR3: TGCAGTGCTAGAGTCTCAGCGGGGGCCTTCTCCTACGAGCAGTACTTC.